These T cell receptor beta chains were read from a single sample in a study of T cell changes during pregnancy in multiple sclerosis. Clones were read by immunoSEQ multiplex PCR, and TCRdb kept only the in-frame ones, dropping some. The sample carries tens of thousands of clones, about 92% recorded once. The sequenced sample was CD4+ T cells from peripheral blood mononuclear cells, obtained in the third trimester of pregnancy. These TCRs come from a female donor with multiple sclerosis, enrolled in a pregnancy study. Each CDR3 is given without its conserved first and last residue.

length: 13
V: TRBV5-1
J: TRBJ2-7
CDR3: ASSLIPSGTYEQY

length: 12
V: TRBV6-1
J: TRBJ2-3
CDR3: ASSEAAGTDTQY

length: 12
V: TRBV19
J: TRBJ2-5
CDR3: ASKRQGAGETQY

length: 14
V: TRBV5-1
J: TRBJ1-2
CDR3: ASSLAYGRVGLNYT

length: 12
V: TRBV5-1
J: TRBJ1-1
CDR3: ASSAQGANTEAF

length: 14
V: TRBV6-6
J: TRBJ1-3
CDR3: ASRDTGTGGGNTIY

length: 12
V: TRBV19
J: TRBJ2-3
CDR3: ASSIDSGTDTQY

length: 12
V: TRBV25-1
J: TRBJ2-5
CDR3: ASSAPGGGETQY

length: 14
V: TRBV6-6
J: TRBJ2-3
CDR3: ASSGVGGGRTDTQY

length: 15
V: TRBV7-9
J: TRBJ2-2
CDR3: ASSRGVGTGFIGELF

length: 11
V: TRBV9
J: TRBJ1-2
CDR3: ASSVEGNYGYT

length: 13
V: TRBV28
J: TRBJ1-1
CDR3: ASSIHGGGGTEAF

length: 16
V: TRBV13
J: TRBJ2-7
CDR3: ASSLGRMKNSLSYEQY

length: 13
V: TRBV28
J: TRBJ2-7
CDR3: ASSLGDRGWYEQY

length: 12
V: TRBV7-2
J: TRBJ1-4
CDR3: ASSLTGWVEKLF

length: 9
V: TRBV2
J: TRBJ2-1
CDR3: ASNLDSWQF

length: 14
V: TRBV7-2
J: TRBJ1-4
CDR3: ASSLGAAGTNEKLF

length: 12
V: TRBV10-1
J: TRBJ2-4
CDR3: ASSEGGKGNIQY

length: 12
V: TRBV11-2
J: TRBJ2-5
CDR3: ASSLGAVQETQY

length: 14
V: TRBV6-1
J: TRBJ2-3
CDR3: ASSDAGWPAGDTQY

length: 14
V: TRBV7-2
J: TRBJ1-2
CDR3: ASSPTKGQGAIGYT

length: 14
V: TRBV4-2
J: TRBJ1-1
CDR3: ASSQDFSGGNTEAF

length: 12
V: TRBV6-1
J: TRBJ1-4
CDR3: ASSRQGTNEKLF